This TCR beta chain was recovered during a study of blood T cell repertoires in COVID-19. Study at large: Samples taken during acute and convalescent COVID-19 were collected in the United States, Italy and Spain. PBMCs, B-cell-depleted T cells, or T cells provided the cDNA or gDNA that made up the material.

CDR1 and CDR2 from the germline V gene are SGHAT and FQNNGV. V was clipped by 0 bases and J by 8 bases, with 13 bases between them. CDR3 length: 15 amino acids. How the authors handled the data: Using reference gene primer amplification, nucleated cell counts were estimated. Produced via immunoSEQ multiplex PCR; TCRdb's table is partial and in-frame only. V, J and clone size are those of that table, while D and trimming were read from the DNA. The data contain approximately 200,000 clones, roughly 88% of them singletons. The clonotype comes from a man younger than 35 with active or convalescent COVID-19. This chain uses TRBV11-2 with TRBJ1-4, with a tentative D call TRBD1 (5 bases). The sample was peripheral blood. CDR3 in amino acids: CASSLERRVREKLFF. The CDR3 bases are TGTGCCAGCAGCTTAGAGCGCAGGGTCCGGGAAAAACTGTTTTTT.